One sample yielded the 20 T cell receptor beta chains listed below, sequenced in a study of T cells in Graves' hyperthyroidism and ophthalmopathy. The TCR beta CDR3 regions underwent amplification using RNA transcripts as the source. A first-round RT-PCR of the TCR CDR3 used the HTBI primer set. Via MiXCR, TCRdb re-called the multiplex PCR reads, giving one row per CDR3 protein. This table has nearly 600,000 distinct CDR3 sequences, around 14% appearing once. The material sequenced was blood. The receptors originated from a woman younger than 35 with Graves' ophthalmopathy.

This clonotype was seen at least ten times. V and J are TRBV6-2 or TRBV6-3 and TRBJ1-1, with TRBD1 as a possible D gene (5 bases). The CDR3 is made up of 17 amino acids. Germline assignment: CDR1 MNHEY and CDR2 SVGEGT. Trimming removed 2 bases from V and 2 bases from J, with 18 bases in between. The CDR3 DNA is TGTGCCAGCAGTTACGAGCCAGGGCAAATAAGAAACACTGAAGCTTTCTTT. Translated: CASSYEPGQIRNTEAFF.

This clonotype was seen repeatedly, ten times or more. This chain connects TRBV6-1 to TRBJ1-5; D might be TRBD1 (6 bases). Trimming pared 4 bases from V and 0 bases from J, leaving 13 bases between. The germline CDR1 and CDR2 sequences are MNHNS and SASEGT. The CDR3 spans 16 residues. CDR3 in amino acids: CASSGRGGLSNQPQHF. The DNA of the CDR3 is TGTGCCAGCAGTGGTCGAGGGGGGCTTAGCAATCAGCCCCAGCATTTT.

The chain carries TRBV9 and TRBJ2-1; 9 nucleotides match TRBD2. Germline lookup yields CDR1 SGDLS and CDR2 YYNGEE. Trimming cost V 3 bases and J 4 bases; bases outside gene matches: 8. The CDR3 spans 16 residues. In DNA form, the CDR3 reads TGTGCCAGCAGCGGGGGCGGGGGGGAGAGGTACAATGAGCAGTTCTTC. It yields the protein CASSGGGGERYNEQFF.

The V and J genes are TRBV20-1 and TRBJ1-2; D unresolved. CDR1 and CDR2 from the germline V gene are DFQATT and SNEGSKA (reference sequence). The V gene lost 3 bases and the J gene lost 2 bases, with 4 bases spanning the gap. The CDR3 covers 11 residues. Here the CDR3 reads CSARDNYGYTF. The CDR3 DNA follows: TGCAGTGCTAGGGACAACTATGGCTACACCTTC.

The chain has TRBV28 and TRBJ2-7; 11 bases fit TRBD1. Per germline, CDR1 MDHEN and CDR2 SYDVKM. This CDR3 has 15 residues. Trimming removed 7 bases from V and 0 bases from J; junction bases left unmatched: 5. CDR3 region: CASNSGTGGSYEQYF. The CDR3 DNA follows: TGTGCCAGCAACTCCGGGACAGGGGGCTCCTACGAGCAGTACTTC.

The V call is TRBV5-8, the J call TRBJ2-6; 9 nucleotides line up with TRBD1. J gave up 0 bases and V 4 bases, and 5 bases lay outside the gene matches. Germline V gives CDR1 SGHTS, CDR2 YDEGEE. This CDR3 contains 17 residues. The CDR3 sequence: CASSRTGALSGANVLTF. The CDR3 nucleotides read TGTGCCAGCAGCAGGACAGGGGCTCTCTCTGGGGCCAACGTCCTGACTTTC.

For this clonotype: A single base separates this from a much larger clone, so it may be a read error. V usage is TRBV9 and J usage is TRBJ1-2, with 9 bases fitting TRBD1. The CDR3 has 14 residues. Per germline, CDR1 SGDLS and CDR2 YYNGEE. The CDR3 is CASWGTGLNYCYTF. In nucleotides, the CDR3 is TGTGCCAGCTGGGGGACAGGGCTTAACTATTGCTACACCTTC.

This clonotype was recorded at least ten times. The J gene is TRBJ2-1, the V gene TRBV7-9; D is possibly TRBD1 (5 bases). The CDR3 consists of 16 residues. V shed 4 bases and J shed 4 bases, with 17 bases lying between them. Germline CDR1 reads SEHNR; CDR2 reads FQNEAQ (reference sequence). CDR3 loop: CASSSHIQDPYNEQFF. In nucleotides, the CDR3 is TGTGCCAGCAGCTCACACATACAGGACCCATACAATGAGCAGTTCTTC.

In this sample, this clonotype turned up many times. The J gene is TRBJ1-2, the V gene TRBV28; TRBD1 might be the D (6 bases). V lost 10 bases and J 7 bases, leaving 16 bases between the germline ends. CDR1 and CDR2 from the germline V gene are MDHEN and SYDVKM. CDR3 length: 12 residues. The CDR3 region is CATITGAGGYTF. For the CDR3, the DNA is TGTGCCACCATTACGGGGGCCGGTGGCTACACCTTC.

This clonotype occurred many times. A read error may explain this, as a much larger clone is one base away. The CDR3 loop reads CASSTGTSSYNEQFF. The CDR3 nucleotides read TGTGCCAGCAGCACCGGGACTAGCTCCTACAATGAGCAGTTCTTC. This chain uses TRBV7-6 with TRBJ2-1, with 8 bases matching TRBD2. CDR1 is SGHVS, CDR2 FNYEAQ, per germline. The CDR3 loop spans 15 amino acids. J gave up 0 bases and V 5 bases, and 3 bases lay outside the gene matches. The full variable domain, with the rest looked up from reference TRBV7-6 and TRBJ2-1, is GAGVSQSPRYKVTKRGQDVALRCDPISGHVSLYWYRQALGQGPEFLTYFNYEAQQDKSGLPNDRFSAERPEGSISTLTIQRTEQRDSAMYRCASSTGTSSYNEQFFGPGTRLTVL.

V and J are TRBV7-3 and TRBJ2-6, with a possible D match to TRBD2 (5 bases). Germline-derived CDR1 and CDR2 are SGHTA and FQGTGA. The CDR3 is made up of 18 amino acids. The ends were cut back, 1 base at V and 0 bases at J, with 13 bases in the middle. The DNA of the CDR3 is TGTGCCAGCAGCTTAAGAGGGAGAGCCATCTCTGGGGCCAACGTCCTGACTTTC. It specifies CASSLRGRAISGANVLTF.

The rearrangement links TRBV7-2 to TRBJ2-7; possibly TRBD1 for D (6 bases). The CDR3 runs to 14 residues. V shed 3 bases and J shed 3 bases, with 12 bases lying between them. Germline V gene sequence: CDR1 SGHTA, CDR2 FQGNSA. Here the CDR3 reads CASSFMLDSYEQYF. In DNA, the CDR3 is TGTGCCAGCAGCTTTATGCTGGACAGCTACGAGCAGTACTTC.

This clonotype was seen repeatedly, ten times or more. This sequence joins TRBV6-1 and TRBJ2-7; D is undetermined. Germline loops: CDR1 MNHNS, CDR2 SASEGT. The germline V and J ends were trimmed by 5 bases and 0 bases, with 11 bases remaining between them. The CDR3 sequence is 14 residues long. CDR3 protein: CASSSVQSSYEQYF. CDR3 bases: TGTGCCAGCAGTAGCGTACAATCCTCCTACGAGCAGTACTTC.

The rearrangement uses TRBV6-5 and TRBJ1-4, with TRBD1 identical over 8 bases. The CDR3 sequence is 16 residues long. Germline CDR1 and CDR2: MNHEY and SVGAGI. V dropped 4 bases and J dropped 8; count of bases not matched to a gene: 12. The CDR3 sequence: CASSSPRRTGREKLFF. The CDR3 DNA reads TGTGCCAGCAGTTCGCCTCGACGGACAGGGAGGGAAAAACTGTTTTTT.

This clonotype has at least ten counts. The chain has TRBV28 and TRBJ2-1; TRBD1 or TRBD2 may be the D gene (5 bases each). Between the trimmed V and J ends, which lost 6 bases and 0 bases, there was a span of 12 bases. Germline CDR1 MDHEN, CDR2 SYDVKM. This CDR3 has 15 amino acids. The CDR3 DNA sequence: TGTGCCAGCAGGCCCGGGACCCTCTCCTACAATGAGCAGTTCTTC. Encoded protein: CASRPGTLSYNEQFF. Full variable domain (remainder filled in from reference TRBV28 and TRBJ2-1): DVKVTQSSRYLVKRTGEKVFLECVQDMDHENMFWYRQDPGLGLRLIYFSYDVKMKEKGDIPEGYSVSREKKERFSLILESASTNQTSMYLCASRPGTLSYNEQFFGPGTRLTVL.

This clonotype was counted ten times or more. The CDR3 nucleotides read TGTGCCAGCAGCAGCCGAAGGGGAGTAGAGACCCAGTACTTC. Encoded protein: CASSSRRGVETQYF. The V call is TRBV7-2, the J call TRBJ2-5; TRBD1 or TRBD2 may be the D gene (5 bases each). CDR3 length: 14 amino acids. V dropped 5 bases and J dropped 4 bases, with 14 bases sitting between them. Per the germline V gene, CDR1 is SGHTA and CDR2 is FQGNSA.

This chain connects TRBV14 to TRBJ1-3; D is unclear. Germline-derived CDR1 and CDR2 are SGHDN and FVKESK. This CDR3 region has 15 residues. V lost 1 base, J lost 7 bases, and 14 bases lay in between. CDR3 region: CASSQAQTSWNTIYF. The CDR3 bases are TGTGCCAGCAGCCAAGCCCAGACCTCATGGAACACCATATATTTT.

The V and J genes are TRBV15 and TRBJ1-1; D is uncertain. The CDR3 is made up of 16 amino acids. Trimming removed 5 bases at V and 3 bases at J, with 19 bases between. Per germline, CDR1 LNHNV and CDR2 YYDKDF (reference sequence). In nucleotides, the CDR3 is TGTGCCACCAGCCCGTACGGCCCAGAGTGGGACACTGAAGCTTTCTTT. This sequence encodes CATSPYGPEWDTEAFF.

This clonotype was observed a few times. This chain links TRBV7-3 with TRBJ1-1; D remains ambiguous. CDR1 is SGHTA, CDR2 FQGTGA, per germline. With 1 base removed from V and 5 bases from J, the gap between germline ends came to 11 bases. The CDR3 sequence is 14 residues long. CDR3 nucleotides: TGTGCCAGCAGCTTAAATAGTGGTGGGACTGAAGCTTTCTTT. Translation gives CASSLNSGGTEAFF.

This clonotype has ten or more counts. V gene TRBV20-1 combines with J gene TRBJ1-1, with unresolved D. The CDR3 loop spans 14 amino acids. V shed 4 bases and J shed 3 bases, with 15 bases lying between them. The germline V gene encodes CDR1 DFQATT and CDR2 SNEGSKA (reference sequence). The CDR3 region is CSATRRLIDTEAFF. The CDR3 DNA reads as TGCAGTGCTACCCGAAGGTTAATAGACACTGAAGCTTTCTTT.